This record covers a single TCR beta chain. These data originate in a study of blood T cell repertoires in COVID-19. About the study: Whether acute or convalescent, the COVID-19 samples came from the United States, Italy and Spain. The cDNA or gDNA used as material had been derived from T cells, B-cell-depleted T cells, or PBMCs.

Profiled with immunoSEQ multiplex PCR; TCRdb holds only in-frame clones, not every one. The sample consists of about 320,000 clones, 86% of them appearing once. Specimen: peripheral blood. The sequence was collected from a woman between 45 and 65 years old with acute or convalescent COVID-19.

This CDR3 reads CASSGQLYEQYF. CDR3 DNA sequence: TGTGCCAGCTCAGGACAGCTCTACGAGCAGTACTTC. The rearrangement uses TRBV18 and TRBJ2-7; perhaps TRBD1 as D (6 bases). V was clipped by 5 bases and J by 3 bases, with 8 bases between them. CDR1 is KGHSH and CDR2 is LQKENI in the germline V gene. The CDR3 is made up of 12 amino acids.